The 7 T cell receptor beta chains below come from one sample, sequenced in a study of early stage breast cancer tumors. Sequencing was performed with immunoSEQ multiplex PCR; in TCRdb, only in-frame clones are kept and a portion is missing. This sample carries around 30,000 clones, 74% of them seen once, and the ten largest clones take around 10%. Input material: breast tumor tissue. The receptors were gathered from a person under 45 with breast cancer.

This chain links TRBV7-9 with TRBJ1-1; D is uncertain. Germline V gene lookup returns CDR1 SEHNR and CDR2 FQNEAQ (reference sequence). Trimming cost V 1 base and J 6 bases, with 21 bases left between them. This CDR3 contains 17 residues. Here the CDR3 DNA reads TGTGCCAGCAGCTTAGGAAACGGTCGGCGATGGGGAGCTGAAGCTTTCTTT. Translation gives CASSLGNGRRWGAEAFF.

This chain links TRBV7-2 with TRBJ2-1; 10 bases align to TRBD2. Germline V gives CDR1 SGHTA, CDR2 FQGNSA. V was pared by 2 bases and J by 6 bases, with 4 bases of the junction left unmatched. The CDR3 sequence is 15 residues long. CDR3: CASSLTSGKSNEQFF. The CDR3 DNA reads TGTGCCAGCAGCTTAACTAGCGGGAAGAGCAATGAGCAGTTCTTC.

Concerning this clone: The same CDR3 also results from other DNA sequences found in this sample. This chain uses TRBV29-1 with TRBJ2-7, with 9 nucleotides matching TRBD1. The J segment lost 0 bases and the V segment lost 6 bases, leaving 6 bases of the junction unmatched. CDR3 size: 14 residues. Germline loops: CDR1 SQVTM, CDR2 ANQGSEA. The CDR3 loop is CSVLRDRDSYEQYF. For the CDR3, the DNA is TGCAGCGTACTCCGGGACAGGGACTCCTACGAGCAGTACTTC.

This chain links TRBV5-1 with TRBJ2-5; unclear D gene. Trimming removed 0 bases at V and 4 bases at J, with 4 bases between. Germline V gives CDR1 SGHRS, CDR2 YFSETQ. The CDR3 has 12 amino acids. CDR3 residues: CASSLGRETQYF. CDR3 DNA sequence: TGCGCCAGCAGCTTGGGGCGAGAGACCCAGTACTTC.

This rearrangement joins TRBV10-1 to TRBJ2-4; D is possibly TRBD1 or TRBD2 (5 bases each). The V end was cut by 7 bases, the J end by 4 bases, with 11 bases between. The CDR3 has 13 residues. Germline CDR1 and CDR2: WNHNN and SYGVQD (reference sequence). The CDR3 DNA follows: TGCGCCAGCAACGGGACCCGTAAAAACATTCAGTACTTC. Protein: CASNGTRKNIQYF.

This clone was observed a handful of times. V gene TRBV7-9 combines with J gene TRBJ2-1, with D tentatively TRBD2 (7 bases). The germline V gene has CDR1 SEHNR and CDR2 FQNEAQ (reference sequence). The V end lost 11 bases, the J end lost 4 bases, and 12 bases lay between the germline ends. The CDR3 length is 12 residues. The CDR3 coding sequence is TGTGCCGGTGGGAGGGGGTACAATGAGCAGTTCTTC. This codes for CAGGRGYNEQFF.

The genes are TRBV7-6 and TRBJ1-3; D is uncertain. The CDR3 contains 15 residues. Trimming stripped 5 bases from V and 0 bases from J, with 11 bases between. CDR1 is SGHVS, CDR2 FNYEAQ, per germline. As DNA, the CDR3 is TGTGCCAGCAGCCGGCAGGCTGGCTCTGGAAACACCATATATTTT. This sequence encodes CASSRQAGSGNTIYF.